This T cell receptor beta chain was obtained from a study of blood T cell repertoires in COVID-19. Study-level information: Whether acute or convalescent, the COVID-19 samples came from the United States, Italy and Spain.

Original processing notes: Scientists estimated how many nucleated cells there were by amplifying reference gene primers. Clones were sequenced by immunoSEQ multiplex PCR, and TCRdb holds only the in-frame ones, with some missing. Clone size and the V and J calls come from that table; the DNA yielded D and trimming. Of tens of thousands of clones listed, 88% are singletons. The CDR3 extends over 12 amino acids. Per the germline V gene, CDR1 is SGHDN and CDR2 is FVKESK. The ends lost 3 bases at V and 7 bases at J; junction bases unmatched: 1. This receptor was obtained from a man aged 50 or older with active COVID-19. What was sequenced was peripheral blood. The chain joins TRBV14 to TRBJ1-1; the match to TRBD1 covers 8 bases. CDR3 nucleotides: TGTGCCAGCAGCCAGACAGGGGTTGAAGCTTTCTTT. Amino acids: CASSQTGVEAFF.